The 12 T cell receptor beta chains given below trace back to one sample, sequenced in a study of cytomegalovirus exposure and HLA in healthy donors. In the PCR, 60 Vbeta and 13 Jbeta primers were used. The method was immunoSEQ multiplex PCR; TCRdb's version includes in-frame clones alone and lacks a portion of them. The table has roughly 150,000 clones, approximately 80% seen once. Sequencing was carried out using PBMCs. The receptors originated from a woman aged 40-49 years in good health and CMV-seronegative.

The chain has TRBV7-2 and TRBJ2-1; 8 bases match TRBD1. The V and J ends lost 6 bases and 6 bases, in that order; junction bases with no gene match: 10. The CDR3 runs 15 residues. Germline V gene data show CDR1 as SGHTA and CDR2 as FQGNSA. The CDR3, as DNA: TGTGCCAGCAGACTCGACAGGGGTGTACCCAATGAGCAGTTCTTC. It specifies CASRLDRGVPNEQFF.

The gene calls are TRBV6-5 and TRBJ2-1; TRBD2 matches at 7 bases. There are 15 residues in the CDR3. The germline V gene has CDR1 MNHEY and CDR2 SVGAGI. V dropped 4 bases and J dropped 5; count of bases not matched to a gene: 8. The CDR3 DNA sequence: TGTGCCAGCAGTTCCCCTAGCGGCCCTAACAATGAGCAGTTCTTC. Translated, it gives CASSSPSGPNNEQFF.

The chain has TRBV7-9 and TRBJ2-5, with TRBD2 matching over 15 bases. The CDR3 is 18 amino acids. Trimming cost V 5 bases and J 3 bases; bases outside gene matches: 10. CDR1 SEHNR and CDR2 FQNEAQ come from the germline V gene (reference sequence). The DNA of the CDR3 is TGTGCCAGCAGCCTTCTGGGACTAGCGGGAGGACACGAAGAGACCCAGTACTTC. Residues: CASSLLGLAGGHEETQYF.

The chain links TRBV6-5 to TRBJ2-7; TRBD2 is a possible D gene (6 bases). The CDR3 has 14 amino acids. The V and J ends lost 0 bases and 6 bases respectively, with 12 bases between them. CDR1 is MNHEY, CDR2 SVGAGI, per germline. The CDR3 sequence: CASSYSTSSGEQYF. CDR3 nucleotide sequence: TGTGCCAGCAGTTACTCGACTAGTTCGGGCGAGCAGTACTTC.

In its sample, this clone was seen a few times. V and J are TRBV11-1 and TRBJ2-3; 12 bases agree with TRBD2. The length of the CDR3 is 16 residues. J gave up 7 bases and V 6 bases, and 11 bases lay outside the gene matches. Germline CDR1 and CDR2: SGHAT and FQDESV (reference sequence). The CDR3 sequence is CASRPRLAGEGNTQYF. In nucleotides, the CDR3 is TGTGCCAGCAGGCCCAGACTAGCGGGAGAAGGGAATACGCAGTATTTT. Supplemented by reference TRBV11-1 and TRBJ2-3, the full variable domain reads EAEVAQSPRYKITEKSQAVAFWCDPISGHATLYWYRQILGQGPELLVQFQDESVVDDSQLPKDRFSAERLKGVDSTLKIQPAELGDSAMYLCASRPRLAGEGNTQYFGPGTRLTVL.

This chain connects TRBV28 to TRBJ1-6; a possible D gene is TRBD1 (5 bases). The CDR3 length is 14 residues. V was trimmed by 8 bases and J by 8 bases, leaving 16 bases between them. Germline assignment: CDR1 MDHEN and CDR2 SYDVKM. The CDR3 protein is CASGLWTFDSPLHF. CDR3 coding DNA: TGTGCCAGCGGTCTCTGGACATTCGATTCACCCCTCCACTTT.

The rearrangement joins TRBV7-3 to TRBJ2-7; D not resolved. V lost 0 bases and J lost 0, with 6 bases in between. This CDR3 is 14 amino acids long. Germline CDR1 is SGHTA and CDR2 is FQGTGA. CDR3 DNA sequence: TGTGCCAGCAGCTTAACTCCTAGCTCCTACGAGCAGTACTTC. This codes for CASSLTPSSYEQYF.

This clone was recorded a few times. The V call is TRBV6-1, the J call TRBJ1-5; 7 nucleotides line up with TRBD1. The CDR3 runs 15 residues. V was pared by 6 bases and J by 1 base, with 6 bases of the junction left unmatched. The germline gives CDR1 MNHNS, CDR2 SASEGT. CDR3 in DNA: TGTGCCAGCAGCCCCACAGGGGAGAGCAATCAGCCCCAGCATTTT. Its protein is CASSPTGESNQPQHF.

This chain joins TRBV15 and TRBJ2-7; D perhaps matches TRBD1 (7 bases). This CDR3 comprises 15 residues. From germline, CDR1 is LNHNV and CDR2 YYDKDF (reference sequence). The V end lost 5 bases, the J end lost 6 bases, and 20 bases lay between the germline ends. CDR3 region: CATSPRPGGPSEQYF. In DNA, the CDR3 is TGTGCCACCAGCCCACGTCCAGGGGGGCCGAGCGAGCAGTACTTC.

The chain couples TRBV5-1 to TRBJ2-7, with a tentative D call TRBD1 (6 bases). The length of the CDR3 is 15 residues. Trimming shortened V by 0 bases and J by 4 bases, and 14 bases separated the two germline ends. The germline V gene encodes CDR1 SGHRS and CDR2 YFSETQ. The CDR3 protein is CASSLAAGEMYEQYF. CDR3 DNA sequence: TGCGCCAGCAGCTTGGCGGCAGGGGAGATGTACGAGCAGTACTTC.

This clone was seen only once. The chain recombines TRBV7-3 with TRBJ2-3, with a tentative D call TRBD1 (5 bases). Germline assignment: CDR1 SGHTA and CDR2 FQGTGA. The V end was cut by 1 base, the J end by 0 bases, with 11 bases between. CDR3 length: 16 residues. The chain's CDR3 is CASSLNGAASTDTQYF. DNA for the CDR3: TGTGCCAGCAGCTTAAATGGGGCAGCCAGCACAGATACGCAGTATTTT.

This chain connects TRBV6-5 to TRBJ1-2; possibly TRBD1 for D (5 bases). Deletions cut 5 bases from V and 6 bases from J, with 13 bases between. The CDR3 has 13 residues. CDR1 and CDR2 from the germline V gene are MNHEY and SVGAGI. CDR3 region: CASSAWTFDGYTF. The CDR3 DNA is TGTGCCAGCAGTGCCTGGACATTTGATGGCTACACCTTC.